This paragraph reports one T cell receptor (beta chain). What it binds is not known. Profiled with immunoSEQ multiplex PCR; TCRdb holds only in-frame clones, not every one. This table has about 63,000 clones, around 81% appearing once. Time point specified: pretreatment peripheral blood. This specimen comes from a study of PD-L1 blockade in urothelial cancer. Study-wide context: Between 0 and 3 chemotherapy regimens preceded treatment for each patient.

Study-level points and caveats: Improved survival was predicted by pretreatment blood TCR clonality below the median. Tumor-linked clones in blood grew more by 3 weeks in durable-benefit patients.

From germline, CDR1 is SGHRS and CDR2 YFSETQ. The CDR3 contains 17 residues. With 5 bases clipped from V and 6 bases from J, the junction kept 14 bases outside the gene matches. The chain joins TRBV5-1 to TRBJ2-1; 10 bases fit TRBD1. Sequenced here: PBMCs, sampled around atezolizumab (anti-PD-L1) treatment. The sequence came from an older man with urothelial cancer. The CDR3 spells CASRRHRDRGTVNEQFF. The CDR3, as DNA: TGCGCCAGCAGACGTCACCGGGACAGGGGAACTGTCAATGAGCAGTTCTTC.